The source of this TCR beta chain is a study of beta chain features in type 1 diabetes. Germline CDR1 and CDR2: LGHNA and YSLEER. With 1 base removed from V and 5 bases from J, the gap between germline ends came to 15 bases. The CDR3 loop spans 16 amino acids. Sorting based on CD45RO/CCR7/CD25/CD127/CD95/CD27 separated CD4+ naive, central memory, regulatory and stem cell-like memory cells. Sequenced material consisted of expressed TCRB transcripts (all of the isolated RNA was reverse transcribed). An average roughly 3.3 million reads came from naive, central memory and regulatory T cell samples. The data were produced by immunoSEQ multiplex PCR, yet TCRdb's version contains in-frame clones alone and is incomplete. The top ten clones hold 2% to 2.5% of a sample with some 44,000 clones, about half of them seen once.

The specimen sequenced was Tregs from blood. The source of this sequence is a woman in her late teens or twenties in good health. The genes are TRBV4-3 and TRBJ2-1; D is possibly TRBD2 (5 bases). CDR3 DNA: TGCGCCAGCAGCCAAGGAAGAGGGTTCATAAACAATGAGCAGTTCTTC. This sequence encodes CASSQGRGFINNEQFF.